This passage covers 17 T cell receptor beta chains from one sample sequenced in a study of cytomegalovirus exposure and HLA in healthy donors. PCR amplification relied on 60 Vbeta primers (plus 13 Jbeta primers). Sequencing was performed with immunoSEQ multiplex PCR; in TCRdb, only in-frame clones are kept and a portion is missing. The table has under 250,000 clones, approximately 80% seen once. Sequencing was performed on PBMCs. These receptors came from a male donor in good health and CMV-seronegative.

The V gene is TRBV9, the J gene TRBJ2-3; 7 bases map to TRBD2. Germline trimming cut 2 bases from V and 4 bases from J; bases unmatched to any gene: 7. The CDR3 sequence is 15 residues long. CDR1 is SGDLS, CDR2 YYNGEE, per germline. CDR3 protein: CASSVRESRADTQYF. In nucleotides, the CDR3 is TGTGCCAGCAGCGTGCGGGAGTCGAGGGCAGATACGCAGTATTTT.

The rearrangement uses TRBV5-1 and TRBJ2-7; D not certain. Germline V gene lookup returns CDR1 SGHRS and CDR2 YFSETQ. The CDR3 spans 14 residues. V lost 2 bases and J lost 2, with 11 bases in between. CDR3 amino acids: CASSLSPVPYEQYF. The CDR3 nucleotides read TGCGCCAGCAGCTTAAGTCCGGTTCCCTACGAGCAGTACTTC.

This clone was counted a few times. One junction end disagrees with the germline gene, perhaps due to a read error. The rearrangement links TRBV5-4 to TRBJ2-1, with 7 bases lining up with TRBD2. Germline V gives CDR1 SGHNT, CDR2 YYREEE (reference sequence). There are 15 residues in the CDR3. The CDR3 loop is CASSLYREANNEQFF. The CDR3 bases are TGCGCCAGCAGCTTGTATCGGGAGGCCAACAATGAGCAGTTCTTC.

The V call is TRBV19, the J call TRBJ2-2; the D gene is possibly TRBD2 (5 bases). The germline V gene has CDR1 LNHDA and CDR2 SQIVND (reference sequence). V lost 2 bases and J 1 base, leaving 11 bases between the germline ends. The CDR3 consists of 16 residues. CDR3 coding DNA: TGTGCCAGTAGTATAAAAGGGAGACTGAACACCGGGGAGCTGTTTTTT. Encoded protein: CASSIKGRLNTGELFF.

The gene calls are TRBV5-1 and TRBJ2-6; the match to TRBD1 covers 12 bases. The CDR3 length is 17 residues. The germline gives CDR1 SGHRS, CDR2 YFSETQ. Trimming at V came to 4 bases and at J to 0 bases, leaving 2 bases not matched to a gene. CDR3 coding DNA: TGCGCCAGCAGCCCGGGACAGGGGGCCTCTGGGGCCAACGTCCTGACTTTC. Its translation is CASSPGQGASGANVLTF.

This chain uses TRBV7-9 with TRBJ2-7, with D tentatively TRBD1 (5 bases). The germline CDR1 and CDR2 sequences are SEHNR and FQNEAQ (reference sequence). The CDR3 covers 13 residues. V was shortened by 1 base and J by 5 bases, with 9 bases between the two germline ends. This chain's CDR3 is CASSLGGWDEQYF. CDR3 DNA: TGTGCCAGCAGCTTAGGGGGCTGGGACGAGCAGTACTTC.

The gene calls are TRBV6-5 and TRBJ2-1; D is perhaps TRBD1 (7 bases). V was shortened by 6 bases and J by 6 bases, with 15 bases between the two germline ends. The CDR3 extends over 14 amino acids. CDR1 is MNHEY, CDR2 SVGAGI, per germline. In DNA, the CDR3 is TGTGCCAGCAGGGGGGGACAGAAAATCAATGAGCAGTTCTTC. Its protein product is CASRGGQKINEQFF.

This clone was seen more than once but under ten times. V usage is TRBV7-9 and J usage is TRBJ2-1; D perhaps matches TRBD1 (6 bases). V was shortened by 5 bases and J by 9 bases, with 14 bases between the two germline ends. Germline assignment: CDR1 SEHNR and CDR2 FQNEAQ (reference sequence). The CDR3 has 13 residues. CDR3 coding DNA: TGTGCCAGCAGCGGTGCCAGGGGAAGTGAGCAGTTCTTC. Amino acids: CASSGARGSEQFF.

CDR3 nucleotides: TGTGCCAGCAGTTTATCCCTGGGACTCGGATCTCTAGCGGGAAACACCATATATTTT. Residues: CASSLSLGLGSLAGNTIYF. The chain links TRBV28 to TRBJ1-3, with D tentatively TRBD1 (5 bases). There are 19 residues in the CDR3. V lost 1 base and J 4 bases, leaving 23 bases between the germline ends. The germline V gene encodes CDR1 MDHEN and CDR2 SYDVKM.

The table lists this clone with a few counts. V usage is TRBV6-1 and J usage is TRBJ2-1; D might be TRBD2 (6 bases). Germline V gene data show CDR1 as MNHNS and CDR2 as SASEGT. Trimming removed 2 bases from V and 4 bases from J, with 12 bases in between. This CDR3 is built from 15 residues. The DNA for the CDR3 is TGTGCCAGCAGTGAAAGGGAGGCGGGGTACAATGAGCAGTTCTTC. It is translated as CASSEREAGYNEQFF.

The V gene is TRBV5-1, the J gene TRBJ1-4, with a tentative D call TRBD1 (6 bases). Per germline, CDR1 SGHRS and CDR2 YFSETQ. V shed 3 bases and J shed 0 bases, with 6 bases lying between them. The CDR3 runs 14 residues. The chain's CDR3 is CASSWTATNEKLFF. The DNA for the CDR3 is TGCGCCAGCAGCTGGACAGCAACTAATGAAAAACTGTTTTTT.

This clone appeared once. The gene calls are TRBV25-1 and TRBJ2-7, with 9 bases aligning to TRBD1. V lost 3 bases and J lost 1; bases outside the gene matches: 7. This CDR3 has 16 amino acids. Per the germline V gene, CDR1 is MGHDK and CDR2 is SYGVNS. The CDR3 here is CASSEVRDRESYEQYF. The CDR3, as DNA: TGTGCCAGCAGTGAGGTTAGGGACAGGGAATCCTACGAGCAGTACTTC.

The chain is built from TRBV6-1 and TRBJ2-7, with D maybe TRBD1 (5 bases). CDR1 and CDR2 from the germline V gene are MNHNS and SASEGT. The length of the CDR3 is 14 residues. Trimming removed 2 bases from V and 5 bases from J, with 13 bases in between. The CDR3 is CASSETWGSDEQYF. CDR3 sequence (DNA): TGTGCCAGCAGTGAAACTTGGGGCTCGGACGAGCAGTACTTC.

This clone has just a few counts. This sequence joins TRBV10-1 and TRBJ1-2, with D uncertain. The V gene lost 2 bases and the J gene lost 2 bases, with 6 bases spanning the gap. Germline CDR1 reads WNHNN; CDR2 reads SYGVQD (reference sequence). The CDR3 has 13 residues. The CDR3 sequence is CASSEVTNYGYTF. CDR3 DNA sequence: TGCGCCAGCAGTGAGGTGACAAACTATGGCTACACCTTC.

The chain links TRBV13 to TRBJ2-3, with TRBD2 identical over 9 bases. This CDR3 contains 16 residues. CDR1 and CDR2 (germline): PRHDT, FYEKMQ (reference sequence). With V trimmed by 5 bases and J by 3 bases, 9 bases remained unmatched. CDR3 nucleotide sequence: TGTGCCAGCAGCGCCTTGGGTAGCGGGAGAACAGATACGCAGTATTTT. Translating gives CASSALGSGRTDTQYF. Full variable domain (rest looked up from reference TRBV13 and TRBJ2-3): AAGVIQSPRHLIKEKRETATLKCYPIPRHDTVYWYQQGPGQDPQFLISFYEKMQSDKGSIPDRFSAQQFSDYHSELNMSSLELGDSALYFCASSALGSGRTDTQYFGPGTRLTVL.

This clone was recorded a few times. This chain connects TRBV5-1 to TRBJ1-1; D gene ambiguous. The CDR3 loop spans 14 amino acids. The germline V gene has CDR1 SGHRS and CDR2 YFSETQ. V lost 0 bases and J lost 0, with 6 bases in between. CDR3 DNA: TGCGCCAGCAGCTTGGGGCCGATGAACACTGAAGCTTTCTTT. The encoded protein is CASSLGPMNTEAFF.

The chain couples TRBV28 to TRBJ2-2, with D maybe TRBD1 (6 bases). Trimming left V 6 bases short and J 1 base short, with 12 bases between. Looked up from germline, CDR1 is MDHEN and CDR2 is SYDVKM. CDR3 size: 15 residues. The CDR3 nucleotides are TGTGCCAGCAGACAACAGGGCGGGAACACCGGGGAGCTGTTTTTT. Its translation is CASRQQGGNTGELFF. Full variable domain (missing parts from reference TRBV28 and TRBJ2-2): DVKVTQSSRYLVKRTGEKVFLECVQDMDHENMFWYRQDPGLGLRLIYFSYDVKMKEKGDIPEGYSVSREKKERFSLILESASTNQTSMYLCASRQQGGNTGELFFGEGSRLTVL.